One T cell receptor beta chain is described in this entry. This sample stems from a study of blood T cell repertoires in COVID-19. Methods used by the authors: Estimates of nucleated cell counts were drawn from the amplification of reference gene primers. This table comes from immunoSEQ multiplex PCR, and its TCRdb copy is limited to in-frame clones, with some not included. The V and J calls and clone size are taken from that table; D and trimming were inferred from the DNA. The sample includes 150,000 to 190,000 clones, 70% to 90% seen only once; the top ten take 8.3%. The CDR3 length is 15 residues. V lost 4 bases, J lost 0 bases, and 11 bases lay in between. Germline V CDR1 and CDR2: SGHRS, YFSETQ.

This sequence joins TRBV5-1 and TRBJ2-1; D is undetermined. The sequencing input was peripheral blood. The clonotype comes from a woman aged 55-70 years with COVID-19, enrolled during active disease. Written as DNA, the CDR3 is TGCGCCAGCAGCCGGATTCGCGGCTCCTACAATGAGCAGTTCTTC. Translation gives CASSRIRGSYNEQFF.